This T cell receptor (beta chain) was identified in a study of post-analysis software for immune sequencing data. The TCR beta cDNA libraries contained unique molecular identifiers. TCRdb reprocessed the PCR reads with MiXCR, giving one entry per CDR3 protein. The table records hundreds of thousands of distinct CDR3 sequences, roughly a third of them present only once. Whole-study findings and limits: TRBV5-6, TRBV5-1 and TRBV20-1 were among five TRBV segments more frequent in patients than controls.

This clonotype was observed a handful of times. Its antigen is currently unknown. The CDR3 totals 14 residues. Between the trimmed V and J ends, which lost 6 bases and 0 bases, there was a span of 9 bases. Germline loops: CDR1 ENHRY, CDR2 SYGVKD. The source of this sequence is a girl between 5 and 17 years old with multiple sclerosis. Sequenced sample: blood. The chain has TRBV10-3 and TRBJ1-3; D is unresolved. In DNA, the CDR3 is TGTGCCATCAGGGACGGAGCCTCTGGAAACACCATATATTTT. Encoded protein: CAIRDGASGNTIYF.